This T cell receptor beta chain came from a study of human T cells and chemical hapten exposure. Overall study context: Minor volume differences among pooled libraries chiefly drove per-sample TCR yield variation. Broader study findings: The donor cohort had alopecia, so its immune response may not match that of healthy people.

This clonotype occurred many times. Its antigen is unknown. The library gave individual cDNA molecules unique molecular identifiers. TCRdb itself ran the RACE reads through MiXCR, one entry per CDR3 protein. The data contain tens of thousands of distinct CDR3 sequences, 9.3% of them singletons. Time point defined: patch test 1, 2 weeks after DPC sensitization. Regarding treatment: therapeutic diphenylcyclopropenone sensitization with weekly scalp DPC. The sample here was whole blood, taken in connection with sensitization to the hapten diphenylcyclopropenone (DPC). This receptor was identified in a woman aged 40 to 50 with alopecia areata. Some clones in this sample may be carry-over from other donors' samples.

CDR3 DNA sequence: TGTGCGTCTGGCGCAGACTCCTACGAGCAGTACTTC. The encoded protein is CASGADSYEQYF. The rearrangement joins TRBV18 to TRBJ2-7; D is undetermined. From germline, CDR1 is KGHSH and CDR2 LQKENI. CDR3 length equals 12 residues.